This is a list of T cell receptor beta chains from one sample in a study of blood T cell repertoires in COVID-19. Method: immunoSEQ multiplex PCR; TCRdb's copy keeps in-frame clones and lacks some. The table shows about 260,000 clones, with 80% to 90% occurring only once. Sequenced input: peripheral blood. The receptors originated from a woman between 35 and 50 years old who had recovered from COVID-19. CDR3s leave out the opening cysteine and the closing phenylalanine or tryptophan. The order of the fields is V gene, J gene, clone size, CDR3 protein. Part of the rows lack a size; the others show once, few, many or a class for expanded clones.

>TRBV5-1|TRBJ1-1|few
ASSLHPDIEAF
>TRBV3-1/TRBV3-2|TRBJ1-2|NA
ASSLQGERYGYT
>TRBV7-8|TRBJ1-5|NA
ASSVGTGGDQPQH
>TRBV3-1/TRBV3-2|TRBJ1-4|NA
ASSQSPGQNNEKLF
>TRBV3-1/TRBV3-2|TRBJ1-6|once
ASSQDRTRGINSPLH
>TRBV7-8|TRBJ1-2|NA
ASSHSSTGPSQLRGYT
>TRBV5-5|TRBJ1-1|NA
ASSLGGPGQGSRAF
>TRBV4-3|TRBJ2-7|NA
ASSQVGRAGSYEQY
>TRBV6-5|TRBJ1-1|NA
AVPTRMNTEAF
>TRBV2|TRBJ1-5|once
ASSERGREITQPQH
>TRBV2|TRBJ1-3|NA
ATRLIPNGNTIY
>TRBV7-9|TRBJ1-1|NA
ASSPPVSGNTEAF
>TRBV7-9|TRBJ1-2|NA
ASRPPSLNYGYT
>TRBV5-1|TRBJ2-1|NA
ASSWIPGLAGETFSYNEQF
>TRBV4-3|TRBJ1-2|NA
ASSQNPRDRGAYGYT
>TRBV10-2|TRBJ1-6|NA
ASRTSSYNSPLH
>TRBV15|TRBJ2-7|NA
ATSREPGGYEQY
>TRBV24-1|TRBJ1-2|NA
ATSRGVGYGYT
>TRBV7-2|TRBJ1-1|once
ASRQTRGKDTEAF
>TRBV19|TRBJ1-3|NA
ASSSVPGFGNTIY
>TRBV10-3|TRBJ2-7|NA
AISRGDEQY
>TRBV5-6|TRBJ2-7|once
ASSLDRVIYEQY
>TRBV5-1|TRBJ1-2|NA
ASSSQGLNYGYT
>TRBV5-1|TRBJ1-2|NA
ASSLGGGDYGYT
>TRBV19|TRBJ2-3|NA
ASSPGGGAQGTQY
>TRBV7-2|TRBJ1-4|NA
ASSPDRGGGKLF
>TRBV11-3|TRBJ1-1|NA
ASSLDSGGEAF
>TRBV19|TRBJ1-2|few
ASSEIPSYGYT
>TRBV29-1|TRBJ1-4|once
SALSGGEEKLF
>TRBV5-1|TRBJ2-3|once
ASSLGTSGSASTDTQY
>TRBV3-1/TRBV3-2|TRBJ1-1|once
ASSGGLNTEAF
>TRBV6-4|TRBJ2-7|NA
ASSEPGQPPGEQY
>TRBV2|TRBJ1-1|NA
ASNRGPNTEAF
>TRBV18|TRBJ1-2|few
ASSPFPRDTVNYGYT